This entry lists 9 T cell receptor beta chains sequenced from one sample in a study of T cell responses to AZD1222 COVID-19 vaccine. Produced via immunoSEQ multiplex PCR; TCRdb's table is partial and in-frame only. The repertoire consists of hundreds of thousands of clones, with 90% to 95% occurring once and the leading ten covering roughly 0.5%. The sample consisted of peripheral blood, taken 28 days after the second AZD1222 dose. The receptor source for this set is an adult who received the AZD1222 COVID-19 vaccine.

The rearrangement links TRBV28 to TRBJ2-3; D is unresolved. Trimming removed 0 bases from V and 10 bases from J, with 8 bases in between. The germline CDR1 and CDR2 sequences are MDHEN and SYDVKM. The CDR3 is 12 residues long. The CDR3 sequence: CASSLWVDAQYF. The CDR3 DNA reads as TGTGCCAGCAGTTTATGGGTTGACGCGCAGTATTTT.

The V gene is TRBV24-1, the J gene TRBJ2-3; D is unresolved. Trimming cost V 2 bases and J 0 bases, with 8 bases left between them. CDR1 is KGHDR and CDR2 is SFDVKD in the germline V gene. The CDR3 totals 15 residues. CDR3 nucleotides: TGTGCCACCAGTGATTCCTCTGACAGCACAGATACGCAGTATTTT. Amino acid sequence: CATSDSSDSTDTQYF.

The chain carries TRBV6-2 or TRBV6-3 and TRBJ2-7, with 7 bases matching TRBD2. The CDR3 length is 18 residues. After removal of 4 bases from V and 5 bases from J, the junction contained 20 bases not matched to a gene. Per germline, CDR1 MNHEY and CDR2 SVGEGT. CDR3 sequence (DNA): TGTGCCAGCAGTTCCCCCGCGGGGGAGGGAACGTCTCTGGACGAGCAGTACTTC. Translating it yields CASSSPAGEGTSLDEQYF.

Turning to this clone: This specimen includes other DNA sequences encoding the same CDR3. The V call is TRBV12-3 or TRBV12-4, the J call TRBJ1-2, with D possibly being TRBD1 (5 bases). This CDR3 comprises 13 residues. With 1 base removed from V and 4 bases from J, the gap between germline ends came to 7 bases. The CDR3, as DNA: TGTGCCAGCAGTTTAGGACAGATCTATGGCTACACCTTC. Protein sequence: CASSLGQIYGYTF.

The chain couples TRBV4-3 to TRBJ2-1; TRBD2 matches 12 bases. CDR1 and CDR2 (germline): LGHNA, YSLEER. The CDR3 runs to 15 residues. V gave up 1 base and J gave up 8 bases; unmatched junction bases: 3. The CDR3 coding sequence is TGCGCCAGCAGCCAAGGGACTAGCGGGATGGATGAGCAGTTCTTC. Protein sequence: CASSQGTSGMDEQFF.

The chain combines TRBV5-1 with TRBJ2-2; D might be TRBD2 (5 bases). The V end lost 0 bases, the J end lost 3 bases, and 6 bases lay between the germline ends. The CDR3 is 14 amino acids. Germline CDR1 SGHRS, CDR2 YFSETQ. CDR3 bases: TGCGCCAGCAGCTTGGCGAGGGACACCGGGGAGCTGTTTTTT. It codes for CASSLARDTGELFF. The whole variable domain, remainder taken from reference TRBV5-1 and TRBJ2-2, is KAGVTQTPRYLIKTRGQQVTLSCSPISGHRSVSWYQQTPGQGLQFLFEYFSETQRNKGNFPGRFSGRQFSNSRSEMNVSTLELGDSALYLCASSLARDTGELFFGEGSRLTVL.

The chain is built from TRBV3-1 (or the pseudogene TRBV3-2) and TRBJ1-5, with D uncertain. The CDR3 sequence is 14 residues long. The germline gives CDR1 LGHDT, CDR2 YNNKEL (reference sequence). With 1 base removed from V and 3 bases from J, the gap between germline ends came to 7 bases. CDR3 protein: CASSQGRSNQPQHF. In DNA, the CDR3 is TGTGCCAGCAGCCAAGGCAGGTCCAATCAGCCCCAGCATTTT.

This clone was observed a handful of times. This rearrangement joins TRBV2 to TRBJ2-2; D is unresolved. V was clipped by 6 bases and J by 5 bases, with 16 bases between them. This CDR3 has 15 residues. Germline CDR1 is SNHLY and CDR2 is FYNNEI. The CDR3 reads CASRRDGSVTGELFF. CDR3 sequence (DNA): TGTGCCAGCAGGCGAGATGGCTCGGTAACCGGGGAGCTGTTTTTT.

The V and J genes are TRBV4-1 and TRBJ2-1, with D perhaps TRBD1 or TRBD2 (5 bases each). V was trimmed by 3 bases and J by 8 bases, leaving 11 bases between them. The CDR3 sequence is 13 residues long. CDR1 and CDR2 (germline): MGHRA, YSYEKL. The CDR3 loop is CASSHPPGHEQFF. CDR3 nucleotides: TGCGCCAGCAGCCACCCCCCGGGGCATGAGCAGTTCTTC.